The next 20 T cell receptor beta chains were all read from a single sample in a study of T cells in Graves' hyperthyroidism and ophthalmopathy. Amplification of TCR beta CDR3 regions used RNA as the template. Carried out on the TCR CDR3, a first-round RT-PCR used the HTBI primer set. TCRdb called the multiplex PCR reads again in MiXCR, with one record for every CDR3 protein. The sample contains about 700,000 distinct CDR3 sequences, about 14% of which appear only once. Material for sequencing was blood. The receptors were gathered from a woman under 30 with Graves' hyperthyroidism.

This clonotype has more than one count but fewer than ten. In DNA form, the CDR3 reads TGTGCCACCAGCAAGAGGGCCAGAAATAATTCACCCCTCCACTTT. Its protein is CATSKRARNNSPLHF. The chain combines TRBV15 with TRBJ1-6; D is unresolved. With 4 bases removed from V and 5 bases from J, the gap between germline ends came to 12 bases. Germline loops: CDR1 LNHNV, CDR2 YYDKDF (reference sequence). This CDR3 contains 15 residues. The whole variable domain, filled in from reference TRBV15 and TRBJ1-6, reads DAMVIQNPRYQVTQFGKPVTLSCSQTLNHNVMYWYQQKSSQAPKLLFHYYDKDFNNEADTPDNFQSRRPNTSFCFLDIRSPGLGDTAMYLCATSKRARNNSPLHFGNGTRLTVT.

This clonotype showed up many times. CDR3 amino acids: CASSEFGNEQYF. CDR3 nucleotide sequence: TGTGCCAGCAGTGAATTTGGTAACGAGCAGTACTTC. The chain links TRBV2 to TRBJ2-7; no reliable D call. Germline-derived CDR1 and CDR2 are SNHLY and FYNNEI. This CDR3 contains 12 residues. Trimming took 2 bases from V and 5 from J, leaving 7 bases between them.

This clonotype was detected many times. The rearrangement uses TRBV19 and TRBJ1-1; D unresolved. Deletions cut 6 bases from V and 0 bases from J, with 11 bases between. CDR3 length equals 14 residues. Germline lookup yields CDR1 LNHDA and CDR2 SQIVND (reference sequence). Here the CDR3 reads CASSPMALNTEAFF. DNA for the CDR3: TGTGCCAGTAGCCCGATGGCTCTGAACACTGAAGCTTTCTTT.

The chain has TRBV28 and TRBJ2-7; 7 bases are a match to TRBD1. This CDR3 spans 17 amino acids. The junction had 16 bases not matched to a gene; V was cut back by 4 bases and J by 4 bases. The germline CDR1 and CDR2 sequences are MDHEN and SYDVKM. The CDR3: CASSWPVKPGQSYEQYF. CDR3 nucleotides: TGTGCCAGCAGTTGGCCCGTGAAACCGGGACAGAGTTACGAGCAGTACTTC. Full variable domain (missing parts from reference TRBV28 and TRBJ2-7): DVKVTQSSRYLVKRTGEKVFLECVQDMDHENMFWYRQDPGLGLRLIYFSYDVKMKEKGDIPEGYSVSREKKERFSLILESASTNQTSMYLCASSWPVKPGQSYEQYFGPGTRLTVT.

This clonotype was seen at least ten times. In nucleotides, the CDR3 is TGTGCCAGCAGTGAGGAGGGGGCGGGGATCAATTCACCCCTCCACTTT. Protein sequence: CASSEEGAGINSPLHF. The genes are TRBV2 and TRBJ1-6, with 7 positions matching TRBD1. Germline V gene lookup returns CDR1 SNHLY and CDR2 FYNNEI. The trim removed 3 bases at V and 7 bases at J, leaving 9 bases unmatched. The length of the CDR3 is 16 residues.

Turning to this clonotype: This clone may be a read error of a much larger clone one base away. The CDR3: CASSVGTGVSYEQYF. CDR3 in DNA: TGTGCCAGCAGTGTCGGGACAGGGGTCTCCTACGAGCAGTACTTC. The chain carries TRBV6-1 and TRBJ2-7; TRBD1 agrees at 10 bases. Trimming at V came to 4 bases and at J to 0 bases, leaving 3 bases not matched to a gene. The CDR3 spans 15 residues. From germline, CDR1 is MNHNS and CDR2 SASEGT.

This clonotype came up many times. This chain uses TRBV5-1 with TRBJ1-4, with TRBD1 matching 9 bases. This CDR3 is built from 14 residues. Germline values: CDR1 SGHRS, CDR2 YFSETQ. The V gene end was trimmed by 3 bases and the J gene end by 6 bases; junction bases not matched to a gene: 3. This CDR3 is CASSSGTGYEKLFF. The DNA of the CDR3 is TGCGCCAGCAGCTCCGGGACAGGGTATGAAAAACTGTTTTTT.

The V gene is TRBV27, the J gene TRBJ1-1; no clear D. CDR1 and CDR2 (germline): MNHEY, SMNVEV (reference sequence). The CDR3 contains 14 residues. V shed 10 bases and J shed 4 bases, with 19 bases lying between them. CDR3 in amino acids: CATLSGATGTEAFF. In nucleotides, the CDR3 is TGTGCCACTCTGTCCGGAGCGACCGGCACTGAAGCTTTCTTT.

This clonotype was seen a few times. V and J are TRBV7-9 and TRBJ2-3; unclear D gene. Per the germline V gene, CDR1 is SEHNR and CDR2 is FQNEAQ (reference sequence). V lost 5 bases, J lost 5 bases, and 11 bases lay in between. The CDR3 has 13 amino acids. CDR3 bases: TGTGCCAGCAGCCGTGCCCTGGGAGATACGCAGTATTTT. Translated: CASSRALGDTQYF. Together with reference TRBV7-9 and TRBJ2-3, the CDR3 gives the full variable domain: DTGVSQNPRHKITKRGQNVTFRCDPISEHNRLYWYRQTLGQGPEFLTYFQNEAQLEKSRLLSDRFSAERPKGSFSTLEIQRTEQGDSAMYLCASSRALGDTQYFGPGTRLTVL.

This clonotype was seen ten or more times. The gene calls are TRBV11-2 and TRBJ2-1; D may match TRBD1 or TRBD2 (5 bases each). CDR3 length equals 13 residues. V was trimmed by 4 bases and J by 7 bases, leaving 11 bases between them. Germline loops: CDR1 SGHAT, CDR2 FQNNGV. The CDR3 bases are TGTGCCAGCAGCTCTCGGGGCCCTAATGAGCAGTTCTTC. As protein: CASSSRGPNEQFF.

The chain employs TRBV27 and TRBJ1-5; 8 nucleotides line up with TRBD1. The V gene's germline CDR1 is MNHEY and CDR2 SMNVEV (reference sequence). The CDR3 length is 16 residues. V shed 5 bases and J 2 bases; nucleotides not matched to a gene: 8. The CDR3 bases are TGTGCCAGCAGTCCAGGACAGGGACGTCGCAATCAGCCCCAGCATTTT. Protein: CASSPGQGRRNQPQHF.

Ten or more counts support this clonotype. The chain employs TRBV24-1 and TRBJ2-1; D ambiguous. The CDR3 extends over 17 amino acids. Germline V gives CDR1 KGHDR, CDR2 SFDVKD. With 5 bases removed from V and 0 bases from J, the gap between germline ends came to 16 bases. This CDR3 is CATSALRRSSSYNEQFF. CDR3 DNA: TGTGCCACCAGTGCCCTGAGAAGGAGCAGCTCCTACAATGAGCAGTTCTTC.

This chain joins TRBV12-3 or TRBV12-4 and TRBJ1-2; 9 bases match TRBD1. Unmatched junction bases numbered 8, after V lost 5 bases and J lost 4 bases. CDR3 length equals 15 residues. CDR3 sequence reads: CASSRTGGRVYGYTF. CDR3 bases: TGTGCCAGCAGTCGTACAGGGGGCCGGGTCTATGGCTACACCTTC.

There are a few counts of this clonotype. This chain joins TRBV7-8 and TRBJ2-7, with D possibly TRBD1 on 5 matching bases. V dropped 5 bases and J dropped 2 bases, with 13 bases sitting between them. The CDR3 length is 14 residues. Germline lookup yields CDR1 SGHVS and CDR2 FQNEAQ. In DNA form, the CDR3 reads TGTGCCAGCAGCACTGACAGAGACACCTACGAGCAGTACTTC. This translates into CASSTDRDTYEQYF.

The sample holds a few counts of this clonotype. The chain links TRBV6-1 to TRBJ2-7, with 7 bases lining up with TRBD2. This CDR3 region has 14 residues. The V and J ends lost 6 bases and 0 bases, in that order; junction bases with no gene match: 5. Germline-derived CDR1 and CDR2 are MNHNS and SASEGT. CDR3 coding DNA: TGTGCCAGCAGGACCGGGACTATCTCCTACGAGCAGTACTTC. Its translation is CASRTGTISYEQYF.

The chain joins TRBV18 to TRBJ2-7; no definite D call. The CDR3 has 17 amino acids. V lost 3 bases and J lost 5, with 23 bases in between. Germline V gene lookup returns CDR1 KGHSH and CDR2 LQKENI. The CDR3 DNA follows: TGTGCCAGCTCACCCAATGCCCCCATCCCAGGTCTGCACGAGCAGTACTTC. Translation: CASSPNAPIPGLHEQYF.

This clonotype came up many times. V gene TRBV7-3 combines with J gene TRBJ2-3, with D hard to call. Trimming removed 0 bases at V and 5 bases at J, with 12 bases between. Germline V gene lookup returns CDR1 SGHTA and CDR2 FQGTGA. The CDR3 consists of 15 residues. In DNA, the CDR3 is TGTGCCAGCAGCTTAACAGGGCGGCGACAAGATACGCAGTATTTT. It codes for CASSLTGRRQDTQYF.

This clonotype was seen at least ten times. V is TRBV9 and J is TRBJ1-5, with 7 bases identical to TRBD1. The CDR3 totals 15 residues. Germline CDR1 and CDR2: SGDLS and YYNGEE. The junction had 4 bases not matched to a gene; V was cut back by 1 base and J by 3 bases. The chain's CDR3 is CASSVTGQFNQPQHF. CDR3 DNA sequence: TGTGCCAGCAGCGTAACGGGACAGTTCAATCAGCCCCAGCATTTT.

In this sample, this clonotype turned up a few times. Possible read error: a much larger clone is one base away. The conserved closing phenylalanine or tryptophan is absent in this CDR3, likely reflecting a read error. The CDR3, as DNA: TGTGCCAGCAGTTTATTTTCCGTACGTGGGGGCCATAGCAATCAGCCCCAGCATCTT. Its translation: CASSLFSVRGGHSNQPQHL. The V gene is TRBV28, the J gene TRBJ1-5; possibly TRBD1 for D (6 bases). Germline V gene sequence: CDR1 MDHEN, CDR2 SYDVKM. This CDR3 is 19 amino acids long. Trimming pared 1 base from V and 0 bases from J, leaving 19 bases between.

The CDR3 region has the DNA TGTGCCAGCACCATCGGTAACAATGAGCAGTTCTTC. Translation: CASTIGNNEQFF. The chain has TRBV7-9 and TRBJ2-1; no clear D. Trimming left V 7 bases short and J 5 bases short, with 9 bases between. This CDR3 contains 12 residues. Germline V CDR1 and CDR2: SEHNR, FQNEAQ (reference sequence). The full variable domain, completed using reference TRBV7-9 and TRBJ2-1, is DTGVSQNPRHKITKRGQNVTFRCDPISEHNRLYWYRQTLGQGPEFLTYFQNEAQLEKSRLLSDRFSAERPKGSFSTLEIQRTEQGDSAMYLCASTIGNNEQFFGPGTRLTVL.